This TCR beta chain was observed in a study of T cells in Graves' hyperthyroidism and ophthalmopathy. Overall study findings and caveats: In simple terms, a model built on 13 V-J features told ophthalmopathy apart from stable hyperthyroidism. Clonotypes that were expanded in thyroid above 0.001 mostly appeared in blood too.

This clonotype was seen ten or more times. Its antigen is undetermined. Uncontrolled infection, other autoimmune disease, pregnancy or lactation disqualified patients from enrolment. Isolation of PBMCs was performed on roughly 9 ml fresh peripheral blood. This CDR3 contains 14 residues. Deletions cut 2 bases from V and 5 bases from J, with 10 bases between. The germline gives CDR1 SNHLY, CDR2 FYNNEI. RNA transcripts provided the source from which TCR beta CDR3 regions were amplified. During a first-round RT-PCR of the TCR CDR3, the HTBI primer set was used. TCRdb reprocessed the multiplex PCR reads via MiXCR and lists one record per CDR3 protein. The profile shows around 600,000 distinct CDR3 sequences, around 16% of them singletons.

The material sequenced was blood. The receptor's source is a middle-aged woman with Graves' ophthalmopathy. The J gene is TRBJ1-5, the V gene TRBV2; D is possibly TRBD1 (5 bases). The CDR3 loop reads CASSEQGMDQPQHF. The DNA of the CDR3 is TGTGCCAGCAGTGAACAGGGAATGGATCAGCCCCAGCATTTT. The full variable domain, rest sourced from reference TRBV2 and TRBJ1-5, is EPEVTQTPSHQVTQMGQEVILRCVPISNHLYFYWYRQILGQKVEFLVSFYNNEISEKSEIFDDQFSVERPDGSNFTLKIRSTKLEDSAMYFCASSEQGMDQPQHFGDGTRLSIL.